This T cell receptor (beta chain) came from a study of cytomegalovirus exposure and HLA in healthy donors. Notes on the study in general: Several of the most significant clusters appeared linked to common viral pathogens, based on a later analysis. Cytomegalovirus-associated TCR beta chains were listed, numbering around 150. Later analysis indicated greater clonal expansion among HLA-associated TCR beta chains than among equally common other chains.

On this clone: Antigen unknown.

It was with 60 Vbeta and 13 Jbeta primers that the PCR ran. This table comes from immunoSEQ multiplex PCR, and its TCRdb copy is limited to in-frame clones, with some not included. Of roughly 250,000 clones in the sample, about 66% were seen once. Germline assignment: CDR1 SGHAT and CDR2 FQNNGV. Germline trimming cut 5 bases from V and 8 bases from J; bases unmatched to any gene: 17. The CDR3 runs 17 residues. The donors gave bone marrow, and they were healthy. The genes are TRBV11-2 and TRBJ2-1; 8 bases line up with TRBD2. This clonotype was sampled from a female donor in good health and CMV-seronegative. Sample: PBMCs. The DNA of the CDR3 is TGTGCCAGCAGCGTTATACCCGATGGAAGCGGGAGCCATGAGCAGTTCTTC. Translated, it gives CASSVIPDGSGSHEQFF.